This record covers a single TCR beta chain. Antigen: not known. Trimming at V came to 4 bases and at J to 3 bases, leaving 9 bases not matched to a gene. In germline, CDR1 is MNHNY, CDR2 SVGAGI (reference sequence). The CDR3 is 16 residues long. The data are from a study of cytomegalovirus exposure and HLA in healthy donors. Study-wide findings and caveats: According to a later analysis, most TCR beta chains associated with CMV appeared HLA-restricted. CMV serostatus stood as the only immune exposure information on hand. Cytomegalovirus-associated TCR beta chains were listed, numbering some 170.

Primers for the PCR totalled 60 Vbeta and 13 Jbeta. The method was immunoSEQ multiplex PCR; TCRdb's version includes in-frame clones alone and lacks a portion of them. The sample has some 130,000 clones, around 77% seen once. The chain is built from TRBV6-6 and TRBJ2-1; TRBD2 aligns across 7 bases. Input material: PBMCs. The clonotype originates from a man aged 25 to 40 in good health and CMV-seronegative. The CDR3 here is CASSSQTSPNYNEQFF. As DNA, the CDR3 is TGTGCCAGCAGTTCCCAGACTAGCCCGAACTACAATGAGCAGTTCTTC.